This passage covers 23 T cell receptor beta chains from one sample sequenced in a study of blood T cell repertoires in COVID-19. The protocol was immunoSEQ multiplex PCR, while the TCRdb copy is restricted to in-frame clones and leaves out a portion. The sample contains 100,000 to 150,000 clones, approximately 84% of which appear only once. The sequencing input was peripheral blood. All receptors derive from an elderly woman with acute or convalescent COVID-19.

DNA of the CDR3: TGCGCCAGCAGCTTTAGAACAGATACGCAGTATTTT. It translates to CASSFRTDTQYF. The rearrangement links TRBV5-1 to TRBJ2-3; D is ambiguous. The CDR3 consists of 12 residues. V gave up 2 bases and J gave up 3 bases, with 4 bases separating them. Looked up from germline, CDR1 is SGHRS and CDR2 is YFSETQ.

V and J are TRBV5-1 and TRBJ1-2; TRBD1 matches 11 bases. V was clipped by 6 bases and J by 7 bases; unmatched bases: 8. This CDR3 region has 14 residues. Per germline, CDR1 SGHRS and CDR2 YFSETQ. The chain's CDR3 is CASNNAGTGGGYTF. As DNA, the CDR3 is TGCGCCAGCAACAATGCGGGGACAGGGGGTGGCTACACCTTC. The full variable domain, rest sourced from reference TRBV5-1 and TRBJ1-2, is KAGVTQTPRYLIKTRGQQVTLSCSPISGHRSVSWYQQTPGQGLQFLFEYFSETQRNKGNFPGRFSGRQFSNSRSEMNVSTLELGDSALYLCASNNAGTGGGYTFGSGTRLTVV.

The rearrangement links TRBV4-3 to TRBJ2-7; no definite D call. Germline V lookup: CDR1 LGHNA, CDR2 YSLEER. The V gene lost 4 bases and the J gene lost 0 bases, with 19 bases spanning the gap. The CDR3 runs 17 residues. CDR3 DNA: TGCGCCAGCAGCCTTAACCTTCGGAGAACAAGCTCCTACGAGCAGTACTTC. Protein: CASSLNLRRTSSYEQYF.

CDR3 residues: CASSPDRGLRNTEAFF. The CDR3 nucleotides are TGTGCCAGCAGCCCGGACAGGGGGCTTCGGAACACTGAAGCTTTCTTT. The genes are TRBV5-6 and TRBJ1-1, with 11 positions matching TRBD1. The CDR3 length is 16 residues. V lost 4 bases and J lost 1; bases outside the gene matches: 6. Germline lookup yields CDR1 SGHDT and CDR2 YYEEEE.

This chain joins TRBV10-1 and TRBJ2-2, with 7 bases aligning to TRBD1. The CDR3 consists of 14 residues. V lost 6 bases to trimming and J lost 1 base; unmatched junction nucleotides: 2. Germline V gives CDR1 WNHNN, CDR2 SYGVQD (reference sequence). CDR3 bases: TGCGCCAGCAGCCGGGACAGGAACACCGGGGAGCTGTTTTTT. Translation: CASSRDRNTGELFF.

CDR3 sequence (DNA): TGTGCCAGCAGCTCCGGGGCAGGGGATGGCTACACCTTC. Translated: CASSSGAGDGYTF. This sequence joins TRBV5-4 and TRBJ1-2, with D possibly being TRBD1 (6 bases). CDR1 and CDR2 from the germline V gene are SGHNT and YYREEE (reference sequence). This CDR3 comprises 13 residues. Trimming shortened V by 3 bases and J by 6 bases, and 12 bases separated the two germline ends.

The gene calls are TRBV5-1 and TRBJ2-3; 14 positions agree with TRBD2. Germline loops: CDR1 SGHRS, CDR2 YFSETQ. The CDR3 sequence is 18 residues long. V was clipped by 4 bases and J by 4 bases; unmatched bases: 11. The CDR3 DNA reads TGCGCCAGCAGCCTGACCGGGACTAGCGGGAGAAACGCAGATACGCAGTATTTT. Its protein is CASSLTGTSGRNADTQYF. The full variable domain, with the rest looked up from reference TRBV5-1 and TRBJ2-3, is KAGVTQTPRYLIKTRGQQVTLSCSPISGHRSVSWYQQTPGQGLQFLFEYFSETQRNKGNFPGRFSGRQFSNSRSEMNVSTLELGDSALYLCASSLTGTSGRNADTQYFGPGTRLTVL.

The chain links TRBV15 to TRBJ1-1, with a tentative D call TRBD1 (6 bases). Deletions cut 0 bases from V and 0 bases from J, with 11 bases between. The CDR3 has 16 amino acids. The germline V gene encodes CDR1 LNHNV and CDR2 YYDKDF (reference sequence). Here the CDR3 reads CATSRDHGQLNTEAFF. The CDR3 DNA is TGTGCCACCAGCAGAGATCACGGACAGTTGAACACTGAAGCTTTCTTT.

The rearrangement joins TRBV7-6 to TRBJ1-1; D not resolved. Germline V lookup: CDR1 SGHVS, CDR2 FNYEAQ. CDR3 size: 11 residues. Here the CDR3 DNA reads TGTGTAGGAGGTTTGAACACTGAAGCTTTCTTT. Its protein product is CVGGLNTEAFF.

The rearrangement links TRBV5-4 to TRBJ2-7, with 12 bases aligning to TRBD2. V lost 4 bases to trimming and J lost 5 bases; unmatched junction nucleotides: 7. The germline gives CDR1 SGHNT, CDR2 YYREEE (reference sequence). The CDR3 is 15 residues long. Here the CDR3 reads CASSAGGLAGDEQYF. In nucleotides, the CDR3 is TGTGCCAGCAGCGCAGGGGGACTAGCGGGCGACGAGCAGTACTTC.

The V gene is TRBV6-5, the J gene TRBJ2-3; TRBD1 is a possible D gene (6 bases). From germline, CDR1 is MNHEY and CDR2 SVGAGI. The ends were cut back, 7 bases at V and 4 bases at J, with 15 bases in the middle. The CDR3 consists of 14 residues. Here the CDR3 DNA reads TGTGCCAGCATGGCAGGGGCCTCATCAGATACGCAGTATTTT. It encodes CASMAGASSDTQYF.

CDR3 sequence reads: CASRDPQSSYNSPLHF. For the CDR3, the DNA is TGTGCCAGCAGAGACCCACAGTCCTCCTATAATTCACCCCTCCACTTT. The chain combines TRBV2 with TRBJ1-6; no reliable D call. V shed 6 bases and J shed 0 bases, with 12 bases lying between them. This CDR3 is 16 amino acids long. Germline-derived CDR1 and CDR2 are SNHLY and FYNNEI. Full variable domain (remainder filled in from reference TRBV2 and TRBJ1-6): EPEVTQTPSHQVTQMGQEVILRCVPISNHLYFYWYRQILGQKVEFLVSFYNNEISEKSEIFDDQFSVERPDGSNFTLKIRSTKLEDSAMYFCASRDPQSSYNSPLHFGNGTRLTVT.

This clone has just one count. This chain links TRBV7-2 with TRBJ2-6; tentative D call: TRBD1 (6 bases). The germline V and J ends were trimmed by 4 bases and 0 bases, with 16 bases remaining between them. Germline V gene data show CDR1 as SGHTA and CDR2 as FQGNSA. The length of the CDR3 is 18 residues. CDR3 bases: TGTGCCAGCAGCTCGCGACAGGTCTTCAGCTCTGGGGCCAACGTCCTGACTTTC. It encodes CASSSRQVFSSGANVLTF.

The chain links TRBV10-3 to TRBJ1-2, with a possible D match to TRBD1 (5 bases). Trimming pared 3 bases from V and 8 bases from J, leaving 13 bases between. This CDR3 is 13 amino acids long. Germline loops: CDR1 ENHRY, CDR2 SYGVKD. CDR3 in DNA: TGTGCCATCAGTGATTTCTCCTCAGGGGGCTACACCTTC. Protein sequence: CAISDFSSGGYTF.

The CDR3 sequence is CASSEGGRGNTEAFF. CDR3 DNA sequence: TGTGCCAGCAGTGAAGGCGGCAGGGGAAACACTGAAGCTTTCTTT. This rearrangement joins TRBV2 to TRBJ1-1; D perhaps matches TRBD1 (6 bases). From germline, CDR1 is SNHLY and CDR2 FYNNEI. Trimming stripped 1 base from V and 2 bases from J, with 11 bases between. The length of the CDR3 is 15 residues.

The CDR3 here is CASSKGGDPPREQYF. Written as DNA, the CDR3 is TGTGCCAGCAGCAAGGGAGGGGATCCCCCCCGCGAGCAGTACTTC. This rearrangement joins TRBV21-1 to TRBJ2-7; the table gives TRBD2 as D, unverified against the DNA. TRBV21-1 is listed as a pseudogene. The CDR3 has 15 amino acids.

The chain uses TRBV25-1 and TRBJ1-1, with D unclear. The length of the CDR3 is 12 residues. Germline CDR1 is MGHDK and CDR2 is SYGVNS. Trimming took 4 bases from V and 6 from J, leaving 9 bases between them. CDR3 in amino acids: CASSGGSPEAFF. In DNA, the CDR3 is TGTGCCAGCAGTGGAGGCTCGCCTGAAGCTTTCTTT.

The CDR3 spells CASSPNAGNQPQHF. The CDR3 DNA is TGTGCCAGCAGTCCGAACGCGGGCAATCAGCCCCAGCATTTT. The chain recombines TRBV7-2 with TRBJ1-5; D not resolved. This CDR3 region has 14 residues. V was cut by 6 bases and J by 2 bases, with 11 bases left in between. CDR1 is SGHTA and CDR2 is FQGNSA in the germline V gene.

The V gene is TRBV5-1, the J gene TRBJ2-3; no definite D call. The CDR3 totals 12 residues. The germline V gene has CDR1 SGHRS and CDR2 YFSETQ. V was clipped by 4 bases and J by 2 bases, with 5 bases between them. CDR3 nucleotides: TGCGCCAGCAGCATAGACACAGATACGCAGTATTTT. Its translation: CASSIDTDTQYF.

This clone was picked up one time. The chain carries TRBV9 and TRBJ1-2; tentatively, D is TRBD1 (5 bases). The germline V and J ends were trimmed by 0 bases and 6 bases, with 9 bases remaining between them. From germline, CDR1 is SGDLS and CDR2 YYNGEE. The length of the CDR3 is 13 residues. In nucleotides, the CDR3 is TGTGCCAGCAGCGTAGGTGGCAGGGATGGCTACACCTTC. This translates into CASSVGGRDGYTF.

This chain uses TRBV5-1 with TRBJ2-3; TRBD1 matches 8 bases. The V gene's germline CDR1 is SGHRS and CDR2 YFSETQ. The CDR3 totals 15 residues. V dropped 6 bases and J dropped 5; count of bases not matched to a gene: 11. The CDR3 loop reads CASKRQGNRVDTQYF. The CDR3 bases are TGCGCCAGCAAAAGACAGGGGAATAGAGTAGATACGCAGTATTTT.

The V call is TRBV19, the J call TRBJ1-1; a possible D gene is TRBD1 (5 bases). The CDR3 has 14 residues. Germline V CDR1 and CDR2: LNHDA, SQIVND (reference sequence). Trimming stripped 7 bases from V and 0 bases from J, with 12 bases between. The CDR3 here is CASTRGSMNTEAFF. Written as DNA, the CDR3 is TGTGCCAGTACTAGGGGCAGCATGAACACTGAAGCTTTCTTT.

This clone was picked up one time. The V and J genes are TRBV3-1 (or the pseudogene TRBV3-2) and TRBJ1-5; no definite D call. The CDR3 length is 14 residues. V gave up 1 base and J gave up 6 bases, with 10 bases separating them. CDR1 is LGHDT, CDR2 YNNKEL, per germline (reference sequence). In nucleotides, the CDR3 is TGTGCCAGCAGCCAAGGGGGAGTGCGTCAGCCCCAGCATTTT. It is translated as CASSQGGVRQPQHF.